The clone carrying this TCR beta chain was seen repeatedly, ten times or more. As yet, its antigen is unknown. All donors were healthy Caucasians. This sample was taken from a study of identical twins. Whole-study results and caveats: Partial confounding of zero-insertion analyses by invariant MAIT and iNKT cells was possible. Twin pairs had excess sharing that was weaker in beta out-of-frame sequences.

Each CDR3 protein is one row after TCRdb ran MiXCR on the 5' RACE reads. The repertoire consists of about 530,000 distinct CDR3 sequences, with 20% to 25% occurring once and the leading ten covering around 0.5%. CDR1 and CDR2 (germline): LGHDT, YNNKEL (reference sequence). The germline V and J ends were trimmed by 4 bases and 3 bases, with 10 bases remaining between them. The CDR3 extends over 13 amino acids. This sample was also put to use in a study of yellow fever vaccine responses in identical twins.

The sequence was obtained from a young woman in good health. Material for sequencing was CD4+ T cells sorted from blood. This chain connects TRBV3-1 to TRBJ2-7; possibly TRBD2 for D (5 bases). In nucleotides, the CDR3 is TGTGCCAGCAGCCGTCCCGGAGGCTACGAGCAGTACTTC. It is translated as CASSRPGGYEQYF.